This passage covers 13 T cell receptor beta chains from one sample sequenced in a study of T cell responses to AZD1222 COVID-19 vaccine. This table comes from immunoSEQ multiplex PCR, and its TCRdb copy is limited to in-frame clones, with some not included. The sample includes about 35,000 clones, about 86% of them seen just once. The sequencing used peripheral blood, collected on day 0 of AZD1222 vaccination. The receptors shown here come from an adult in good health.

The table lists this clone with a few counts. V usage is TRBV7-3 and J usage is TRBJ2-7; unclear D gene. This CDR3 region has 14 residues. Germline lookup yields CDR1 SGHTA and CDR2 FQGTGA. The V end was cut by 3 bases, the J end by 2 bases, with 11 bases between. This CDR3 reads CASSFVDGPYEQYF. CDR3 nucleotide sequence: TGTGCCAGCAGCTTTGTAGACGGGCCCTACGAGCAGTACTTC.

The genes are TRBV2 and TRBJ1-1; D unresolved. The CDR3 loop spans 15 amino acids. Trimming left V 4 bases short and J 5 bases short, with 17 bases between. Per the germline V gene, CDR1 is SNHLY and CDR2 is FYNNEI. The DNA of the CDR3 is TGTGCCAGCAGTGTAAGAACATCCCTTGGGACTGAAGCTTTCTTT. Its protein is CASSVRTSLGTEAFF.

The chain links TRBV12-3 or TRBV12-4 to TRBJ2-1, with TRBD2 as a possible D gene (5 bases). V shed 3 bases and J shed 7 bases, with 7 bases lying between them. This CDR3 is 12 amino acids long. CDR3 sequence reads: CASSLQRNEQFF. The DNA for the CDR3 is TGTGCCAGCAGTTTGCAGCGGAATGAGCAGTTCTTC.

The CDR3 region has the DNA TGTGCCACCGGCGGGGCCGGGGTTTACACCGGGGAGCTGTTTTTT. Protein product: CATGGAGVYTGELFF. The rearrangement joins TRBV15 to TRBJ2-2, with TRBD2 as a possible D gene (6 bases). V was trimmed by 8 bases and J by 3 bases, leaving 16 bases between them. In germline, CDR1 is LNHNV, CDR2 YYDKDF (reference sequence). The CDR3 contains 15 residues.

This sequence joins TRBV2 and TRBJ1-1; D is ambiguous. V was clipped by 3 bases and J by 2 bases, with 10 bases between them. The CDR3 has 14 residues. Germline-derived CDR1 and CDR2 are SNHLY and FYNNEI. The CDR3 region is CASSDRGVNTEAFF. The CDR3 bases are TGTGCCAGCAGTGATCGAGGAGTCAACACTGAAGCTTTCTTT.

This clone was detected a few times. The chain is built from TRBV27 and TRBJ2-5; D not resolved. CDR1 and CDR2 (germline): MNHEY, SMNVEV (reference sequence). Trimming shortened V by 6 bases and J by 0 bases, and 8 bases separated the two germline ends. The CDR3 totals 13 residues. Here the CDR3 DNA reads TGTGCCAGCAGGGTCCTAGACCAAGAGACCCAGTACTTC. This codes for CASRVLDQETQYF.

The chain is built from TRBV4-2 and TRBJ2-1; 14 nucleotides agree with TRBD2. Germline V gives CDR1 LGHNA, CDR2 YNFKEQ. The CDR3 extends over 15 amino acids. Losses at the gene ends were 4 bases for V and 9 bases for J; bases not matched to a gene: 5. In DNA, the CDR3 is TGTGCCAGCAGCCTTGGACTAGCGGGAGGATCTGAGCAGTTCTTC. Translated: CASSLGLAGGSEQFF.

The chain has TRBV7-3 and TRBJ2-5, with 8 bases lining up with TRBD2. Losses at the gene ends were 2 bases for V and 4 bases for J; bases not matched to a gene: 0. The CDR3 sequence is 13 residues long. Germline values: CDR1 SGHTA, CDR2 FQGTGA. CDR3 nucleotides: TGTGCCAGCAGCTTAGCGGGGGGAGAGACCCAGTACTTC. Translated: CASSLAGGETQYF.

V usage is TRBV29-1 and J usage is TRBJ1-4; 9 nucleotides match TRBD1. CDR1 and CDR2 from the germline V gene are SQVTM and ANQGSEA. This CDR3 spans 15 amino acids. The trim removed 6 bases at V and 8 bases at J, leaving 13 bases unmatched. The CDR3 reads CSVSKQGAPGEKLFF. The CDR3 DNA follows: TGCAGCGTCAGTAAACAGGGGGCGCCGGGGGAAAAACTGTTTTTT.

The chain has TRBV11-1 and TRBJ2-3; D perhaps matches TRBD2 (5 bases). The V and J ends lost 3 bases and 9 bases respectively, with 13 bases between them. There are 13 residues in the CDR3. CDR1 is SGHAT, CDR2 FQDESV, per germline (reference sequence). The CDR3 DNA reads as TGTGCCAGCAGCTTGGGATCCCAGCGGACGCAGTATTTT. Translation: CASSLGSQRTQYF.

This clone was recorded once. The DNA for the CDR3 is TGTGCCAGCAGCACCGGGACTAGCGGTTACAATGAGCAGTTCTTC. Amino acids: CASSTGTSGYNEQFF. The J gene is TRBJ2-1, the V gene TRBV28; TRBD2 matches at 11 bases. The CDR3 covers 15 residues. V trimming: 6 bases; J trimming: 4 bases; junction bases outside the gene matches: 5. Germline CDR1 MDHEN, CDR2 SYDVKM.

This chain uses TRBV28 with TRBJ1-1; 9 bases line up with TRBD1. The germline V gene encodes CDR1 MDHEN and CDR2 SYDVKM. The length of the CDR3 is 15 residues. V lost 3 bases and J lost 1; bases outside the gene matches: 3. The CDR3 is CASSFPTGGNTEAFF. The CDR3 coding sequence is TGTGCCAGCAGTTTTCCGACAGGGGGGAACACTGAAGCTTTCTTT.

V gene TRBV12-3 or TRBV12-4 combines with J gene TRBJ2-7; weak D call: TRBD2 (5 bases). The ends were cut back, 9 bases at V and 3 bases at J, with 12 bases in the middle. The CDR3 is made up of 12 amino acids. CDR3 sequence: CARSGPFYEQYF. CDR3 nucleotides: TGTGCCAGAAGCGGCCCCTTCTACGAGCAGTACTTC.